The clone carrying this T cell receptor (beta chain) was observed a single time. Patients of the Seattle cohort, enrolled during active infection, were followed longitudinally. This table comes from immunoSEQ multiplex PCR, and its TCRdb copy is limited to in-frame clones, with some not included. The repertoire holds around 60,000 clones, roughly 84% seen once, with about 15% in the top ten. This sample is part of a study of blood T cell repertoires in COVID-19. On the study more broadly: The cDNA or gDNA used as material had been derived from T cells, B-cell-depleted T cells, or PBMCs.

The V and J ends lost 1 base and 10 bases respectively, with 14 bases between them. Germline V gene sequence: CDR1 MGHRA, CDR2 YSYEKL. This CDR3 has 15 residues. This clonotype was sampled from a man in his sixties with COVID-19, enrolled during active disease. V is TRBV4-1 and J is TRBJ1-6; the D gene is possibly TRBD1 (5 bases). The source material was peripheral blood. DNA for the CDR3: TGCGCCAGCAGCCAAGTGAGTAAGGGGCAATCACCCCTCCACTTT. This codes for CASSQVSKGQSPLHF.